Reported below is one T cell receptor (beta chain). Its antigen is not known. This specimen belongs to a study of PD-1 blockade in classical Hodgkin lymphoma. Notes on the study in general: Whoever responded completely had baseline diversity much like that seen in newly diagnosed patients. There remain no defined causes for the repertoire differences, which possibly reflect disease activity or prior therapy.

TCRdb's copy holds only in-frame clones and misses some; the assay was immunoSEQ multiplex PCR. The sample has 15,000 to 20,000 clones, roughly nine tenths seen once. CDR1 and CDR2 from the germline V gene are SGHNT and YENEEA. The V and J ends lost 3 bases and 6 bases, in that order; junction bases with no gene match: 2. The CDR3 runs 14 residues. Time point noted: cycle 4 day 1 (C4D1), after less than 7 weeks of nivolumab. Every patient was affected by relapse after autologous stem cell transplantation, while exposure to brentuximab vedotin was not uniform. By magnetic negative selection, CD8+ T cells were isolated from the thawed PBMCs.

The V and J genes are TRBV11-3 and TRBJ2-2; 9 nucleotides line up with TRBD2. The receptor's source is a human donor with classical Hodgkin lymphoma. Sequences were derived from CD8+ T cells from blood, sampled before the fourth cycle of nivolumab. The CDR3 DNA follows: TGTGCCAGCAGCTTGGGACTAGCACCCGGGGAGCTGTTTTTT. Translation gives CASSLGLAPGELFF.